This entry lists 25 T cell receptor beta chains sequenced from one sample in a study of lymphopenia after photon versus proton radiotherapy. TCRdb's copy holds only in-frame clones and misses some; the assay was immunoSEQ multiplex PCR. The sample has 150,000 to 200,000 clones; about 85% are singletons. The sample here was peripheral blood, taken from a patient treated with photon-based radiotherapy. These receptors all stem from a middle-aged man with gastric cancer.

The V gene is TRBV5-6, the J gene TRBJ2-1; D is possibly TRBD2 (6 bases). The CDR3 runs 15 residues. Germline V lookup: CDR1 SGHDT, CDR2 YYEEEE. The V end was cut by 4 bases, the J end by 2 bases, with 13 bases between. The CDR3 DNA sequence: TGTGCCAGCAGCGCGTGGACTATCACCTACAATGAGCAGTTCTTC. Translating gives CASSAWTITYNEQFF.

This chain connects TRBV19 to TRBJ2-7; TRBD1 matches 10 bases. The CDR3 spans 15 residues. Looked up from germline, CDR1 is LNHDA and CDR2 is SQIVND (reference sequence). V lost 1 base, J lost 4 bases, and 4 bases stayed unmatched. This chain's CDR3 is CASSIVGQGEYEQYF. The CDR3 region has the DNA TGTGCCAGTAGTATAGTAGGACAGGGGGAGTACGAGCAGTACTTC.

The chain recombines TRBV6-5 with TRBJ2-5; 11 bases map to TRBD2. The V segment lost 4 bases and the J segment 5 bases; nucleotides outside the gene matches: 6. There are 15 residues in the CDR3. CDR1 is MNHEY, CDR2 SVGAGI, per germline. CDR3 protein: CASSSTGTSGETQYF. The CDR3 region has the DNA TGTGCCAGCAGTTCCACCGGGACTAGCGGCGAGACCCAGTACTTC.

The chain combines TRBV7-8 with TRBJ2-7; the D gene could be TRBD1 or TRBD2 (5 bases each). The CDR3 length is 14 residues. The V gene's germline CDR1 is SGHVS and CDR2 FQNEAQ. Trimming took 2 bases from V and 5 from J, leaving 13 bases between them. The CDR3 is CASSLPGRGHEQYF. The CDR3 nucleotides read TGTGCCAGCAGCTTACCCGGTCGGGGCCACGAGCAGTACTTC.

V usage is TRBV5-1 and J usage is TRBJ2-7; 9 bases match TRBD1. J was trimmed by 2 bases and V by 4 bases; bases with no gene match: 10. Germline loops: CDR1 SGHRS, CDR2 YFSETQ. This CDR3 is built from 16 residues. CDR3 DNA: TGCGCCAGCAGCAAAATGGGGACAGGGACCCCCTACGAGCAGTACTTC. This translates into CASSKMGTGTPYEQYF.

The chain has TRBV23-1 and TRBJ1-5, with a possible D match to TRBD1 (6 bases). TRBV23-1 is identified as an open reading frame with a role that is uncertain. The CDR3 is 17 residues long. V gave up 4 bases and J gave up 0 bases, with 16 bases separating them. The CDR3 nucleotides are TGCGCCAGCAGTCTATTGACAGGCCCCTATAGCAATCAGCCCCAGCATTTT. Its translation is CASSLLTGPYSNQPQHF.

This clone has more than one count but fewer than ten. This rearrangement joins TRBV5-1 to TRBJ1-2; D remains ambiguous. The germline V gene has CDR1 SGHRS and CDR2 YFSETQ. The V gene lost 0 bases and the J gene lost 5 bases, with 5 bases spanning the gap. The CDR3 contains 12 residues. The DNA for the CDR3 is TGCGCCAGCAGCTTGGGGCCGTATGGCTACACCTTC. Translation gives CASSLGPYGYTF.

The chain recombines TRBV5-6 with TRBJ1-1, with D uncertain. V gave up 4 bases and J gave up 0 bases, with 10 bases separating them. Germline CDR1 SGHDT, CDR2 YYEEEE. This CDR3 spans 14 amino acids. This CDR3 reads CASSTDPMNTEAFF. Here the CDR3 DNA reads TGTGCCAGCAGCACGGACCCTATGAACACTGAAGCTTTCTTT.

J is TRBJ2-2 and V is TRBV11-2; a weak D match, TRBD2 (6 bases). Trimming pared 3 bases from V and 4 bases from J, leaving 12 bases between. The CDR3 runs to 15 residues. Germline loops: CDR1 SGHAT, CDR2 FQNNGV. DNA of the CDR3: TGTGCCAGCAGCTTGAGCGGACTACCCACCGGGGAGCTGTTTTTT. Amino acids: CASSLSGLPTGELFF.

The chain recombines TRBV10-3 with TRBJ2-7; TRBD1 matches 7 bases. Trimming took 6 bases from V and 3 from J; bases not matched to a gene: 8. The CDR3 sequence is 14 residues long. Germline CDR1 and CDR2: ENHRY and SYGVKD. The CDR3 is CAIRDDRVSYEQYF. The CDR3 nucleotides read TGTGCCATCAGGGATGACAGGGTCAGCTACGAGCAGTACTTC.

This CDR3 is CASSLDGKGYTF. As DNA, the CDR3 is TGCGCCAGCAGCTTGGATGGGAAAGGCTACACCTTC. The chain carries TRBV5-1 and TRBJ1-2; no clear D. CDR1 SGHRS and CDR2 YFSETQ come from the germline V gene. This CDR3 is 12 amino acids long. V lost 0 bases and J lost 8, with 8 bases in between. Complete variable domain (other parts from reference TRBV5-1 and TRBJ1-2): KAGVTQTPRYLIKTRGQQVTLSCSPISGHRSVSWYQQTPGQGLQFLFEYFSETQRNKGNFPGRFSGRQFSNSRSEMNVSTLELGDSALYLCASSLDGKGYTFGSGTRLTVV.

The chain uses TRBV7-2 and TRBJ1-3; a possible D gene is TRBD1 (5 bases). V dropped 1 base and J dropped 2 bases, with 6 bases sitting between them. Germline-derived CDR1 and CDR2 are SGHTA and FQGNSA. The length of the CDR3 is 14 residues. In DNA, the CDR3 is TGTGCCAGCAGCTTAGGGGGGGCTGGAAACACCATATATTTT. Translating it yields CASSLGGAGNTIYF.

As regards this clone: An end of the junction does not agree with germline; a read error may underlie this. The same CDR3 can be traced to other DNA sequences in this sample. The rearrangement uses TRBV30 and TRBJ1-1; D not resolved. This CDR3 is 13 amino acids long. The germline V gene encodes CDR1 GTSNPN and CDR2 SVGIG (reference sequence). CDR3 sequence (DNA): TGCGCCTGGAGTGTACGACTGAACACTGAAGCTTTCTTT. It specifies CAWSVRLNTEAFF. The full variable domain, its missing parts supplied by reference TRBV30 and TRBJ1-1, is SQTIHQWPATLVQPVGSPLSLECTVEGTSNPNLYWYRQAAGRGLQLLFYSVGIGQISSEVPQNLSASRPQDRQFILSSKKLLLSDSGFYLCAWSVRLNTEAFFGQGTRLTVV.

The rearrangement uses TRBV9 and TRBJ1-4, with D hard to call. V lost 4 bases and J lost 0, with 16 bases in between. This CDR3 comprises 17 residues. Per germline, CDR1 SGDLS and CDR2 YYNGEE. The CDR3 spells CASSSRFPSATNEKLFF. For the CDR3, the DNA is TGTGCCAGCAGCTCCCGGTTCCCGTCGGCAACTAATGAAAAACTGTTTTTT.

The chain is built from TRBV27 and TRBJ2-4, with 9 bases lining up with TRBD2. The CDR3 sequence is 18 residues long. Germline V gene data show CDR1 as MNHEY and CDR2 as SMNVEV (reference sequence). V was clipped by 5 bases and J by 3 bases; unmatched bases: 14. The CDR3 nucleotides read TGTGCCAGCAGTACTTTCATTGCGGGAGGGAAACACAAAAACATTCAGTACTTC. Its translation: CASSTFIAGGKHKNIQYF.

CDR3 amino acids: CASRAGLAGDEQYF. DNA for the CDR3: TGTGCCAGCAGGGCCGGACTAGCGGGAGACGAGCAGTACTTC. The chain has TRBV2 and TRBJ2-7, with TRBD2 identical over 13 bases. After removal of 6 bases from V and 5 bases from J, the junction contained 4 bases not matched to a gene. In germline, CDR1 is SNHLY, CDR2 FYNNEI. CDR3 size: 14 residues.

This clone has a single count. V and J are TRBV4-1 and TRBJ2-7; TRBD2 matches 10 bases. Trimming at V came to 1 base and at J to 6 bases, leaving 6 bases not matched to a gene. CDR3 length: 15 residues. CDR1 is MGHRA, CDR2 YSYEKL, per germline. CDR3 DNA: TGCGCCAGCAGCCAAGGGCTAGCGGGAGTCGGCGAGCAGTACTTC. As protein: CASSQGLAGVGEQYF.

The rearrangement joins TRBV6-5 to TRBJ1-2; D unresolved. The CDR3 is 14 residues long. Trimming took off 4 bases at V and 4 bases at J, with 13 bases between the two ends. Per germline, CDR1 MNHEY and CDR2 SVGAGI. CDR3: CASSLGLQTYGYTF. Here the CDR3 DNA reads TGTGCCAGCAGTTTAGGACTGCAAACCTATGGCTACACCTTC.

CDR3 nucleotide sequence: TGTGCCAGCAGCTTAGCGTTTGCCGGAACTAATGAAAAACTGTTTTTT. It yields the protein CASSLAFAGTNEKLFF. The chain recombines TRBV7-9 with TRBJ1-4; D is unclear. Trimming shortened V by 0 bases and J by 1 base, and 9 bases separated the two germline ends. The germline V gene has CDR1 SEHNR and CDR2 FQNEAQ (reference sequence). CDR3 size: 16 residues.

The J gene is TRBJ2-7, the V gene TRBV29-1; 8 nucleotides agree with TRBD2. The CDR3 loop spans 13 amino acids. V lost 3 bases to trimming and J lost 3 bases; unmatched junction nucleotides: 4. Germline V gives CDR1 SQVTM, CDR2 ANQGSEA. The DNA of the CDR3 is TGCAGCGTTGAGGCAAGCGGGGGCTACGAGCAGTACTTC. Its protein is CSVEASGGYEQYF.

The V gene is TRBV28, the J gene TRBJ2-7; D is unresolved. Per germline, CDR1 MDHEN and CDR2 SYDVKM. CDR3 length: 12 residues. Trimming stripped 5 bases from V and 4 bases from J, with 9 bases between. The CDR3 protein is CASSPGGYEQYF. CDR3 nucleotides: TGTGCCAGCAGTCCGGGTGGGTACGAGCAGTACTTC.

CDR3 bases: TGCGCCAGCAGAGTGGGCCCCGGCACAGATACGCAGTATTTT. This codes for CASRVGPGTDTQYF. The V gene is TRBV5-1, the J gene TRBJ2-3; D gene unclear. The CDR3 is made up of 14 amino acids. Trimming cost V 5 bases and J 1 base, with 11 bases left between them. CDR1 is SGHRS and CDR2 is YFSETQ in the germline V gene.

The CDR3 is CASRPDSYEQYF. CDR3 sequence (DNA): TGTGCCAGCAGACCCGACAGCTACGAGCAGTACTTC. This chain links TRBV6-6 with TRBJ2-7; possibly TRBD1 for D (5 bases). V was clipped by 6 bases and J by 3 bases, with 9 bases between them. CDR1 MNHNY and CDR2 SVGAGI come from the germline V gene (reference sequence). The CDR3 consists of 12 residues.

This sequence joins TRBV7-9 and TRBJ1-1; TRBD1 agrees at 7 bases. Looked up from germline, CDR1 is SEHNR and CDR2 is FQNEAQ (reference sequence). The ends lost 3 bases at V and 2 bases at J; junction bases unmatched: 6. CDR3 length: 15 residues. The CDR3 region is CASSLEGAPNTEAFF. The CDR3 nucleotides read TGTGCCAGCAGCTTGGAGGGGGCCCCTAACACTGAAGCTTTCTTT.

This chain joins TRBV4-1 and TRBJ2-3; D gene uncertain. Trimming shortened V by 5 bases and J by 0 bases, and 6 bases separated the two germline ends. The CDR3 runs to 13 residues. Germline lookup yields CDR1 MGHRA and CDR2 YSYEKL. The CDR3 DNA is TGCGCCAGCAGCTACGACAGCACAGATACGCAGTATTTT. This sequence encodes CASSYDSTDTQYF.